The 25 T cell receptor beta chains listed next were all sequenced from one sample in a study of T-cell memory formation after mild COVID-19 (dated by TCRdb to 2020 to 2023). Receptor libraries were prepared by 5' RACE. Sequencing was carried out with an Illumina NovaSeq 6000. The raw public reads went through TCRdb reprocessing: fastp at Q25, MiXCR clone calling, in-frame beta chains kept. Each CDR3 protein appears once, grouped with its most common genes and DNA. This sample holds almost 350,000 distinct CDR3 sequences; 20% to 25% were observed only once. Roughly 21% of the sample is in the top ten clones. Sequenced material: PBMCs or a T cell subset sorted from them (not recorded which). The receptors come from a man aged 18 to 30 who had mild COVID-19 (a few samples of this study predate the infection). The sample titles of this study are shuffled in the database, so cell type and time point are left out; the donor was told from shared clones.

The chain joins TRBV5-1 to TRBJ2-1; 8 nucleotides align to TRBD2. V shed 3 bases and J 9 bases; nucleotides not matched to a gene: 14. CDR1 and CDR2 from the germline V gene are SGHRS and YFSETQ. CDR3 length: 16 residues. The CDR3 bases are TGCGCCAGCAGCTCGTTCACCGGGACTAGTTCTCCTGAGCAGTTCTTC. It specifies CASSSFTGTSSPEQFF. Variable domain in full (rest from reference TRBV5-1 and TRBJ2-1): KAGVTQTPRYLIKTRGQQVTLSCSPISGHRSVSWYQQTPGQGLQFLFEYFSETQRNKGNFPGRFSGRQFSNSRSEMNVSTLELGDSALYLCASSSFTGTSSPEQFFGPGTRLTVL.

This clonotype has a handful of counts. J is TRBJ2-3 and V is TRBV29-1; D may match TRBD1 or TRBD2 (6 bases each). The CDR3 loop spans 14 amino acids. Germline CDR1 and CDR2: SQVTM and ANQGSEA. Trimming shortened V by 5 bases and J by 0 bases, and 12 bases separated the two germline ends. The CDR3 region is CSVRTGASTDTQYF. The CDR3 coding sequence is TGCAGCGTTCGGACGGGGGCTAGCACAGATACGCAGTATTTT.

This chain uses TRBV5-4 with TRBJ2-2; a weak D match, TRBD2 (6 bases). Germline CDR1 SGHNT, CDR2 YYREEE (reference sequence). The length of the CDR3 is 15 residues. V was clipped by 2 bases and J by 4 bases, with 12 bases between them. The CDR3 region is CASSFSGGSTGELFF. The CDR3 nucleotides are TGTGCCAGCAGCTTTTCTGGGGGGTCCACCGGGGAGCTGTTTTTT.

This clonotype was detected many times. The genes are TRBV11-2 and TRBJ2-3; D remains ambiguous. Germline lookup yields CDR1 SGHAT and CDR2 FQNNGV. Deletions cut 0 bases from V and 6 bases from J, with 13 bases between. CDR3 length: 15 residues. CDR3 nucleotides: TGTGCCAGCAGCTTAGACAGCATACAAGGGGATACGCAGTATTTT. Its translation: CASSLDSIQGDTQYF.

CDR3 sequence: CASSTAGIPETQYF. CDR3 in DNA: TGTGCCAGCAGCACCGCCGGGATCCCAGAGACCCAGTACTTC. The J gene is TRBJ2-5, the V gene TRBV7-9; the D gene is possibly TRBD2 (5 bases). The V gene's germline CDR1 is SEHNR and CDR2 FQNEAQ (reference sequence). The CDR3 totals 14 residues. Trimming took 5 bases from V and 4 from J, leaving 14 bases between them.

There are a few counts of this clonotype. The chain is built from TRBV4-1 and TRBJ2-7; D is perhaps TRBD1 or TRBD2 (5 bases each). Per the germline V gene, CDR1 is MGHRA and CDR2 is YSYEKL. Trimming cost V 1 base and J 2 bases, with 9 bases left between them. This CDR3 is built from 14 residues. Here the CDR3 reads CASSQGDQTYEQYF. In DNA form, the CDR3 reads TGCGCCAGCAGCCAAGGGGACCAAACCTACGAGCAGTACTTC.

The genes are TRBV7-8 and TRBJ2-7; perhaps TRBD1 as D (6 bases). The CDR3 loop spans 13 amino acids. Germline V lookup: CDR1 SGHVS, CDR2 FQNEAQ. With 2 bases removed from V and 7 bases from J, the gap between germline ends came to 12 bases. The CDR3 here is CASSLTGTKEQYV. The CDR3, as DNA: TGTGCCAGCAGCTTAACCGGGACAAAAGAGCAGTACGTC.

This clonotype was seen ten or more times. The gene calls are TRBV11-2 and TRBJ1-6; a weak D match, TRBD1 (6 bases). CDR3 size: 16 residues. CDR1 is SGHAT, CDR2 FQNNGV, per germline. The ends were cut back, 2 bases at V and 8 bases at J, with 16 bases in the middle. The CDR3 DNA is TGTGCCAGCAGCTTATGGCCGACCTCAGGGGATTCACCCCTCCACTTT. It specifies CASSLWPTSGDSPLHF. Variable domain in full (rest from reference TRBV11-2 and TRBJ1-6): EAGVAQSPRYKIIEKRQSVAFWCNPISGHATLYWYQQILGQGPKLLIQFQNNGVVDDSQLPKDRFSAERLKGVDSTLKIQPAKLEDSAVYLCASSLWPTSGDSPLHFGNGTRLTVT.

This clonotype showed up just a few times. The V and J genes are TRBV7-6 and TRBJ1-1, with D unresolved. The CDR3 consists of 11 residues. CDR1 is SGHVS, CDR2 FNYEAQ, per germline. The V gene lost 7 bases and the J gene lost 0 bases, with 3 bases spanning the gap. CDR3 bases: TGTGCCAGCAAGATGAACACTGAAGCTTTCTTT. Protein: CASKMNTEAFF.

This clonotype appeared a few times. In nucleotides, the CDR3 is TGTGCCAGCAGTTTACCCCCTCCAGGGGCGATAACCTACGAGCAGTACGTC. Its protein is CASSLPPPGAITYEQYV. This chain uses TRBV27 with TRBJ2-7; D might be TRBD1 (6 bases). V was pared by 2 bases and J by 2 bases, with 19 bases between. The germline CDR1 and CDR2 sequences are MNHEY and SMNVEV (reference sequence). The CDR3 spans 17 residues.

The V call is TRBV7-2, the J call TRBJ2-1; 9 nucleotides match TRBD2. V lost 0 bases and J lost 3; bases outside the gene matches: 3. CDR1 and CDR2 from the germline V gene are SGHTA and FQGNSA. The CDR3 is 16 residues long. CDR3 protein: CASSLASGGIYNEQFF. CDR3 DNA sequence: TGTGCCAGCAGCTTAGCAAGCGGGGGGATCTACAATGAGCAGTTCTTC.

There are a few counts of this clonotype. The chain couples TRBV18 to TRBJ1-1, with TRBD1 identical over 7 bases. This CDR3 is built from 15 residues. The junction had 5 bases not matched to a gene; V was cut back by 3 bases and J by 1 base. Germline values: CDR1 KGHSH, CDR2 LQKENI. CDR3 in DNA: TGTGCCAGCTCACCTCTACGGACAGGGAACACTGAAGCTTTCTTT. It encodes CASSPLRTGNTEAFF.

This clonotype occurred a few times. CDR3 sequence: CASSYTSGLGGYTF. CDR3 nucleotide sequence: TGTGCCAGCAGTTACACTTCAGGGTTAGGGGGCTACACCTTC. This sequence joins TRBV6-5 and TRBJ1-2; maybe TRBD1 (5 bases). The V gene's germline CDR1 is MNHEY and CDR2 SVGAGI. V was trimmed by 2 bases and J by 8 bases, leaving 15 bases between them. This CDR3 region has 14 residues.

The table lists this clonotype with a few counts. This rearrangement joins TRBV5-4 to TRBJ2-1; no clear D gene. Trimming pared 4 bases from V and 0 bases from J, leaving 11 bases between. Germline assignment: CDR1 SGHNT and CDR2 YYREEE (reference sequence). CDR3 length: 15 residues. The CDR3 DNA sequence: TGTGCCAGCAGCCCGGGTGTGAGCTCCTACAATGAGCAGTTCTTC. As protein: CASSPGVSSYNEQFF.

J is TRBJ1-6 and V is TRBV5-1; tentatively, D is TRBD1 (6 bases). This CDR3 is 15 amino acids long. The V gene's germline CDR1 is SGHRS and CDR2 YFSETQ. Trimming took 0 bases from V and 6 from J, leaving 10 bases between them. CDR3 sequence (DNA): TGCGCCAGCAGCTTGGAACAGGGTGGTAATTCACCCCTCCACTTT. Translation: CASSLEQGGNSPLHF.

With regard to this clonotype: The junction differs from germline at one of its ends, possibly a read error. The chain is built from TRBV7-7 and TRBJ2-5, with a weak D call TRBD2 (5 bases). CDR1 is SSHAT and CDR2 is FNYEAQ in the germline V gene (reference sequence). The CDR3 loop spans 15 amino acids. The CDR3 DNA reads TGTGCTAGCAGCTTTAGGGCGGGTCAGCAAGAGACCCAGTACTTC. Protein sequence: CASSFRAGQQETQYF. The whole variable domain, filled in from reference TRBV7-7 and TRBJ2-5, reads GAGVSQSPRYKVTKRGQDVTLRCDPISSHATLYWYQQALGQGPEFLTYFNYEAQPDKSGLPSDRFSAERPEGSISTLTIQRTEQRDSAMYRCASSFRAGQQETQYFGPGTRLLVL.

This clonotype was found a few times. The chain couples TRBV7-2 to TRBJ2-3; D unclear. Germline lookup yields CDR1 SGHTA and CDR2 FQGNSA. Trimming shortened V by 4 bases and J by 6 bases, and 14 bases separated the two germline ends. The CDR3 covers 14 residues. In nucleotides, the CDR3 is TGTGCCAGCAGCTCCTCCCACGCGAGGGATACGCAGTATTTT. Translated, it gives CASSSSHARDTQYF.

This rearrangement joins TRBV19 to TRBJ1-1; D is perhaps TRBD1 (6 bases). Germline V CDR1 and CDR2: LNHDA, SQIVND (reference sequence). Trimming stripped 6 bases from V and 3 bases from J, with 14 bases between. This CDR3 is built from 14 residues. The CDR3 nucleotides are TGTGCCAGTAGGGAGCATACAGGGCACACTGAAGCTTTCTTT. Encoded protein: CASREHTGHTEAFF.

The chain links TRBV18 to TRBJ1-2; maybe TRBD1 (6 bases). The CDR3 contains 14 residues. Germline V lookup: CDR1 KGHSH, CDR2 LQKENI. V lost 6 bases to trimming and J lost 4 bases, with 15 bases between them. CDR3 nucleotide sequence: TGTGCCAGCTCGCAAACGGACAGTTTCTATGGCTACACCTTC. This gives the protein CASSQTDSFYGYTF.

This clonotype occurred a few times. This chain uses TRBV7-6 with TRBJ1-5, with 8 bases lining up with TRBD1. The CDR3 consists of 15 residues. Germline V CDR1 and CDR2: SGHVS, FNYEAQ. V shed 5 bases and J 3 bases; nucleotides not matched to a gene: 6. CDR3 amino acids: CASSPRTGFNQPQHF. CDR3 nucleotides: TGTGCCAGCAGCCCACGGACAGGGTTCAATCAGCCCCAGCATTTT.

The chain links TRBV20-1 to TRBJ2-7; D is uncertain. Germline V lookup: CDR1 DFQATT, CDR2 SNEGSKA (reference sequence). The CDR3 length is 14 residues. V was shortened by 0 bases and J by 3 bases, with 12 bases between the two germline ends. CDR3 sequence (DNA): TGCAGTGCTAGAGATCCCGTGGCAGGCTACGAGCAGTACGTC. Its translation: CSARDPVAGYEQYV.

This clonotype showed up just a few times. The DNA for the CDR3 is TGTGCCATCAGCACCTGGGACTACAATGAGCAGTTCTTC. Translated, it gives CAISTWDYNEQFF. The J gene is TRBJ2-1, the V gene TRBV10-3; no firm D call. CDR1 ENHRY and CDR2 SYGVKD come from the germline V gene. The length of the CDR3 is 13 residues. V dropped 6 bases and J dropped 3 bases, with 9 bases sitting between them.

In this sample, this clonotype turned up a few times. This sequence joins TRBV4-1 and TRBJ2-5; 10 nucleotides match TRBD1. Germline V gene lookup returns CDR1 MGHRA and CDR2 YSYEKL. V lost 5 bases, J lost 5 bases, and 5 bases stayed unmatched. There are 14 residues in the CDR3. CDR3 nucleotide sequence: TGCGCCAGCAGCGGGACAGGGGAGTGGGAGACCCAGTACTTC. It codes for CASSGTGEWETQYF.

J is TRBJ2-3 and V is TRBV10-3; D may match TRBD1 or TRBD2 (5 bases each). V was trimmed by 4 bases and J by 6 bases, leaving 17 bases between them. This CDR3 has 15 amino acids. Germline V gene lookup returns CDR1 ENHRY and CDR2 SYGVKD. CDR3 in amino acids: CAISGDGAGGDTQYF. CDR3 sequence (DNA): TGTGCCATCAGTGGGGACGGGGCTGGCGGGGATACGCAGTATTTT.

This rearrangement joins TRBV6-2 or TRBV6-3 to TRBJ2-5; TRBD2 is a possible D gene (6 bases). The CDR3 loop spans 14 amino acids. Germline V CDR1 and CDR2: MNHEY, SVGEGT. V was trimmed by 7 bases and J by 2 bases, leaving 14 bases between them. The CDR3 sequence: CASNGRGLQETQYF. The CDR3 DNA is TGTGCCAGCAACGGACGAGGACTACAAGAGACCCAGTACTTC.